The clone carrying this TCR beta chain was counted many times. Uncontrolled infection, other autoimmune disease, pregnancy or lactation barred patients from enrollment. The sample originates from a study of T cells in Graves' hyperthyroidism and ophthalmopathy. Trimming took 5 bases from V and 1 from J, leaving 15 bases between them. This CDR3 comprises 17 residues. Germline V gene data show CDR1 as SGHAT and CDR2 as FQNNGV. TCR beta CDR3 regions were amplified from RNA. A set of HTBI primers served as the primers for a first-round RT-PCR of the TCR CDR3. Each CDR3 protein gets one entry after TCRdb re-called the multiplex PCR reads with MiXCR. The repertoire holds more than 650,000 distinct CDR3 sequences, with 13% to 15% as singletons.

The sample consisted of blood. V and J are TRBV11-2 and TRBJ2-6, with a weak D call TRBD2 (5 bases). The sequence was collected from a woman aged 18-29 years with Graves' hyperthyroidism. In nucleotides, the CDR3 is TGTGCCAGCAGCAGGGTCGGGGTTGCGTCTGGGGCCAACGTCCTGACTTTC. This gives the protein CASSRVGVASGANVLTF.